These 26 T cell receptor beta chains came from one sample sequenced in a study of cytomegalovirus exposure and HLA in healthy donors. Profiled with immunoSEQ multiplex PCR; TCRdb holds only in-frame clones, not every one. This table has about 160,000 clones, roughly nine tenths appearing once. The sample taken for sequencing was PBMCs. The receptors derive from a man younger than 30 in good health and CMV-seropositive.

This clone was seen just once. The CDR3 DNA follows: TGTGCCAGCACCACTCTAGCGGGAGTACTCAATGAGCAGTTCTTC. This sequence encodes CASTTLAGVLNEQFF. This sequence joins TRBV28 and TRBJ2-1, with 10 bases identical to TRBD2. This CDR3 is built from 15 residues. Germline lookup yields CDR1 MDHEN and CDR2 SYDVKM. V dropped 7 bases and J dropped 6; count of bases not matched to a gene: 9.

This chain joins TRBV6-5 and TRBJ2-3, with 9 bases matching TRBD1. The V and J ends lost 6 bases and 1 base, in that order; junction bases with no gene match: 5. CDR1 MNHEY and CDR2 SVGAGI come from the germline V gene. This CDR3 has 15 amino acids. Here the CDR3 reads CASSPRDRGTDTQYF. The CDR3 bases are TGTGCCAGCAGCCCAAGGGACAGGGGCACAGATACGCAGTATTTT.

The chain has TRBV7-9 and TRBJ2-1; 7 bases line up with TRBD1. The CDR3 totals 13 residues. CDR1 and CDR2 (germline): SEHNR, FQNEAQ (reference sequence). V lost 5 bases to trimming and J lost 8 bases; unmatched junction nucleotides: 6. The CDR3 sequence is CASSATGFHEQFF. The DNA for the CDR3 is TGTGCCAGCAGCGCGACAGGGTTCCATGAGCAGTTCTTC.

This chain uses TRBV2 with TRBJ2-7; maybe TRBD2 (6 bases). Germline lookup yields CDR1 SNHLY and CDR2 FYNNEI. Between the trimmed V and J ends, which lost 3 bases and 2 bases, there was a span of 14 bases. The CDR3 sequence is 15 residues long. The CDR3 nucleotides are TGTGCCAGCAGTGACGGGACTGGCGGAACCTACGAGCAGTACTTC. Its translation: CASSDGTGGTYEQYF.

V is TRBV6-5 and J is TRBJ2-1; 7 bases agree with TRBD2. The length of the CDR3 is 14 residues. The J segment lost 8 bases and the V segment lost 2 bases, leaving 6 bases of the junction unmatched. Germline V gene sequence: CDR1 MNHEY, CDR2 SVGAGI. CDR3: CASSYGGSSYEQFF. The CDR3 nucleotides are TGTGCCAGCAGTTACGGCGGGAGTTCTTATGAGCAGTTCTTC.

The chain has TRBV7-8 and TRBJ2-5, with a tentative D call TRBD1 (5 bases). Germline V gene data show CDR1 as SGHVS and CDR2 as FQNEAQ. Trimming cost V 5 bases and J 5 bases, with 18 bases left between them. The CDR3 has 15 amino acids. CDR3 in DNA: TGTGCCAGCAGCGATCCCCGACAGCCACTGGAGACCCAGTACTTC. It encodes CASSDPRQPLETQYF. The full variable domain, completed using reference TRBV7-8 and TRBJ2-5, is GAGVSQSPRYKVAKRGQDVALRCDPISGHVSLFWYQQALGQGPEFLTYFQNEAQLDKSGLPSDRFFAERPEGSVSTLKIQRTQQEDSAVYLCASSDPRQPLETQYFGPGTRLLVL.

V and J are TRBV11-2 and TRBJ2-1, with 7 bases aligning to TRBD2. V lost 5 bases to trimming and J lost 4 bases; unmatched junction nucleotides: 14. CDR3 length: 17 residues. Germline V gene sequence: CDR1 SGHAT, CDR2 FQNNGV. The CDR3 reads CASSLGASGQGYNEQFF. The CDR3 DNA reads as TGTGCCAGCAGCCTGGGAGCTAGCGGTCAGGGTTACAATGAGCAGTTCTTC. The full variable domain, with the rest looked up from reference TRBV11-2 and TRBJ2-1, is EAGVAQSPRYKIIEKRQSVAFWCNPISGHATLYWYQQILGQGPKLLIQFQNNGVVDDSQLPKDRFSAERLKGVDSTLKIQPAKLEDSAVYLCASSLGASGQGYNEQFFGPGTRLTVL.

V is TRBV7-9 and J is TRBJ2-7, with D tentatively TRBD2 (6 bases). Germline CDR1 is SEHNR and CDR2 is FQNEAQ (reference sequence). V lost 6 bases and J 7 bases, leaving 16 bases between the germline ends. This CDR3 has 13 residues. This CDR3 is CASSGLRVGEQYF. In DNA, the CDR3 is TGTGCCAGCAGTGGACTAAGGGTCGGGGAGCAGTACTTC.

V is TRBV19 and J is TRBJ1-1, with a weak D call TRBD1 (5 bases). The germline CDR1 and CDR2 sequences are LNHDA and SQIVND (reference sequence). V was trimmed by 7 bases and J by 5 bases, leaving 14 bases between them. This CDR3 contains 13 residues. The CDR3 DNA follows: TGTGCCAGTACCCCGGGAGGGGCGACTGAAGCTTTCTTT. It translates to CASTPGGATEAFF.

This chain links TRBV7-9 with TRBJ2-5, with TRBD1 matching over 7 bases. Germline V gene sequence: CDR1 SEHNR, CDR2 FQNEAQ (reference sequence). With 1 base clipped from V and 5 bases from J, the junction kept 7 bases outside the gene matches. The length of the CDR3 is 15 residues. The CDR3 coding sequence is TGTGCCAGCAGCTTAGGGGGGACAGTTGGGGAGACCCAGTACTTC. It specifies CASSLGGTVGETQYF.

The chain carries TRBV10-1 and TRBJ2-1; 13 positions agree with TRBD2. Germline V gene lookup returns CDR1 WNHNN and CDR2 SYGVQD (reference sequence). V trimming: 2 bases; J trimming: 8 bases; junction bases outside the gene matches: 3. This CDR3 is built from 15 residues. Written as DNA, the CDR3 is TGCGCCAGCAGTGAGGGACTAGCGGGAGTCGATGAGCAGTTCTTC. Its translation is CASSEGLAGVDEQFF.

The V call is TRBV5-1, the J call TRBJ2-3, with 9 bases identical to TRBD2. The ends lost 3 bases at V and 3 bases at J; junction bases unmatched: 5. The CDR3 runs 15 residues. Germline lookup yields CDR1 SGHRS and CDR2 YFSETQ. CDR3 loop: CASSSAAGGTDTQYF. In DNA, the CDR3 is TGCGCCAGCAGCTCGGCCGCGGGGGGGACAGATACGCAGTATTTT.

The CDR3 here is CAWATGGGLYEQFF. In DNA form, the CDR3 reads TGTGCCTGGGCCACAGGCGGGGGCTTGTATGAGCAGTTCTTC. V usage is TRBV30 and J usage is TRBJ2-1, with D possibly TRBD2 on 7 matching bases. Germline V lookup: CDR1 GTSNPN, CDR2 SVGIG (reference sequence). The CDR3 runs 14 residues. The V end lost 5 bases, the J end lost 8 bases, and 19 bases lay between the germline ends.

The V and J genes are TRBV2 and TRBJ1-1, with 8 bases lining up with TRBD1. CDR1 SNHLY and CDR2 FYNNEI come from the germline V gene. CDR3 length: 15 residues. The J segment lost 1 base and the V segment lost 7 bases, leaving 8 bases of the junction unmatched. The CDR3 is CASKPRQGPNTEAFF. In DNA form, the CDR3 reads TGTGCCAGCAAGCCAAGACAGGGGCCGAACACTGAAGCTTTCTTT.

The chain recombines TRBV6-1 with TRBJ2-3; TRBD1 is a possible D gene (6 bases). Trimming removed 3 bases at V and 13 bases at J, with 14 bases between. Germline CDR1 and CDR2: MNHNS and SASEGT. The CDR3 sequence is 12 residues long. CDR3 sequence reads: CASSEDRPLEYF. The CDR3 DNA reads TGTGCCAGCAGTGAGGACAGACCTTTGGAGTATTTT.

The V gene is TRBV30, the J gene TRBJ1-2; D is undetermined. Per germline, CDR1 GTSNPN and CDR2 SVGIG (reference sequence). The length of the CDR3 is 13 residues. Trimming left V 0 bases short and J 7 bases short, with 12 bases between. The DNA for the CDR3 is TGTGCCTGGAGTGTACTCGTTACGGGTGGCTACACCTTC. It yields the protein CAWSVLVTGGYTF.

The chain uses TRBV7-9 and TRBJ2-5; 10 nucleotides line up with TRBD2. Germline V gene lookup returns CDR1 SEHNR and CDR2 FQNEAQ (reference sequence). The trim removed 5 bases at V and 5 bases at J, leaving 5 bases unmatched. The CDR3 sequence is 14 residues long. CDR3 region: CASSHQGLAETQYF. DNA for the CDR3: TGTGCCAGCAGCCATCAGGGACTAGCGGAGACCCAGTACTTC.

J is TRBJ2-1 and V is TRBV5-4, with 7 bases fitting TRBD1. CDR3 length: 15 residues. Per germline, CDR1 SGHNT and CDR2 YYREEE (reference sequence). V trimming: 4 bases; J trimming: 0 bases; junction bases outside the gene matches: 4. Written as DNA, the CDR3 is TGTGCCAGCAGCAAGGGACAGAGCTCCTACAATGAGCAGTTCTTC. Translation: CASSKGQSSYNEQFF.

The table lists this clone with a few counts. The chain is built from TRBV28 and TRBJ2-7, with D tentatively TRBD2 (6 bases). Looked up from germline, CDR1 is MDHEN and CDR2 is SYDVKM. Between the trimmed V and J ends, which lost 4 bases and 4 bases, there was a span of 14 bases. The CDR3 is made up of 14 amino acids. The CDR3 DNA reads as TGTGCCAGCAGTTCCCGGGACTCGGGATACGAGCAGTACTTC. Its protein is CASSSRDSGYEQYF.

This chain joins TRBV15 and TRBJ2-3, with 8 nucleotides matching TRBD2. Germline CDR1 reads LNHNV; CDR2 reads YYDKDF (reference sequence). V was pared by 5 bases and J by 1 base, with 5 bases of the junction left unmatched. This CDR3 spans 15 amino acids. CDR3 protein: CATSVPGLGTDTQYF. The CDR3 DNA reads as TGTGCCACCAGCGTCCCGGGACTAGGCACAGATACGCAGTATTTT.

This clone has a single count. CDR3 sequence: CASSVGTGIGKLFF. CDR3 in DNA: TGTGCCAGTAGTGTAGGGACAGGGATAGGAAAACTGTTTTTT. The chain has TRBV19 and TRBJ1-4; 9 positions match TRBD1. CDR3 size: 14 residues. After removal of 5 bases from V and 10 bases from J, the junction contained 8 bases not matched to a gene. The germline CDR1 and CDR2 sequences are LNHDA and SQIVND (reference sequence).

The chain couples TRBV6-5 to TRBJ1-5; weak D call: TRBD1 (5 bases). Per the germline V gene, CDR1 is MNHEY and CDR2 is SVGAGI. The CDR3 covers 12 residues. Between the trimmed V and J ends, which lost 5 bases and 6 bases, there was a span of 8 bases. The DNA for the CDR3 is TGTGCCAGCAGTGGGCAGGGTCAGCCCCAGCATTTT. Its protein product is CASSGQGQPQHF.

The chain employs TRBV28 and TRBJ2-5, with 7 nucleotides matching TRBD2. V lost 9 bases to trimming and J lost 4 bases; unmatched junction nucleotides: 14. The CDR3 totals 15 residues. The V gene's germline CDR1 is MDHEN and CDR2 SYDVKM. CDR3 coding DNA: TGTGCCAGTTCGCGGAGGAGCGGGGCCGTAGAGACCCAGTACTTC. Residues: CASSRRSGAVETQYF.

The rearrangement uses TRBV4-1 and TRBJ2-5; the match to TRBD2 covers 12 bases. This CDR3 is 19 amino acids long. The V and J ends lost 0 bases and 5 bases, in that order; junction bases with no gene match: 13. CDR1 is MGHRA and CDR2 is YSYEKL in the germline V gene. The CDR3 region is CASSQDFLAGGPGGETQYF. The CDR3 coding sequence is TGCGCCAGCAGCCAAGATTTCCTAGCGGGAGGGCCCGGAGGGGAGACCCAGTACTTC.

Points on this clone: The sample contains more than one DNA sequence encoding this CDR3. The CDR3 reads CASSPGTGGYEQYF. The CDR3 DNA sequence: TGTGCCAGCAGTCCCGGGACAGGGGGCTACGAGCAGTACTTC. The chain combines TRBV27 with TRBJ2-7; 11 bases align to TRBD1. V lost 5 bases to trimming and J lost 3 bases; unmatched junction nucleotides: 3. The CDR3 sequence is 14 residues long. Per the germline V gene, CDR1 is MNHEY and CDR2 is SMNVEV (reference sequence).

The rearrangement joins TRBV4-2 to TRBJ1-2; the match to TRBD1 covers 7 bases. The CDR3 has 15 amino acids. CDR1 LGHNA and CDR2 YNFKEQ come from the germline V gene. With 0 bases clipped from V and 4 bases from J, the junction kept 5 bases outside the gene matches. The CDR3 DNA follows: TGTGCCAGCAGCCAAGATCGAGGGGGCCTCTATGGCTACACCTTC. Translating gives CASSQDRGGLYGYTF.